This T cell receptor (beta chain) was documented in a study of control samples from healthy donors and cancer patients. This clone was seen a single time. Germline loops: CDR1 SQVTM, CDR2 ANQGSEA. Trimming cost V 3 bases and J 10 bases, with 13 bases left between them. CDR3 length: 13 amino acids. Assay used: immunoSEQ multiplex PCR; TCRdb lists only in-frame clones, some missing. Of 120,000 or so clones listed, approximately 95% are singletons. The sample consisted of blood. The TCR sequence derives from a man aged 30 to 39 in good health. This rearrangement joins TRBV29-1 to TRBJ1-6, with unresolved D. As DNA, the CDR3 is TGCAGCGTTGAGGAGGGTTCGGGGTCACCCCTCCACTTT. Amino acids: CSVEEGSGSPLHF.